This TCR beta chain derives from a study of T cell responses to AZD1222 COVID-19 vaccine (dated by TCRdb to the early 2020s). In terms of the full investigation: A total of 233 trial participants underwent TCR sequencing, of whom 207 had received two doses of AZD1222 and about 25 had received two doses of the MenACWY control vaccine. Trial participants were enrolled by age into 18-55, 56-69 and 70-plus year subgroups, with about 150, 28 and 57 TCR-sequenced participants respectively.

The CDR3 regions of human TCRbeta chains were analyzed by immunosequencing. From the authors' description of their analysis: TCRs in the repertoires were compared against a reference library of SARS-CoV-2-specific TCRs that had been generated with the MIRA antigen-specificity platform. Breadth was defined as the fraction of unique TCRs that were SARS-CoV-2-associated. Depth was defined as the fraction of total T cells that were SARS-CoV-2-associated. Using the MIRA data, each spike-specific TCR was assigned both to the spike region to which the TCR was reactive and to a CD4 or CD8 class. Log10-transformed breadth and depth values were compared by one-way ANOVA with Sidak's multiple comparisons tests. TCRdb stores this immuneACCESS table with in-frame sequences only. Part of the clones is absent; in the studies checked, under half of the shortfall reflects unresolved V genes, and no reason is known for the rest. V and J calls and clone size are those listed in that table; D and trimming were worked out from the DNA. Across this sample there are 90,000 to 100,000 clones, with 88% seen only once. The ten largest clones represent roughly 15% of the sample.

The investigation overall reported the following: Conclusions about previously exposed vaccinees are limited because only six or seven AZD1222 recipients were SARS-CoV-2 seropositive at baseline. Vaccine-associated CD4 TCRs spanned the whole spike protein, with dominant responses in regions 160-218 and 743-854. Participants were mostly white British, with more females than males. The authors suggested clonal diversity may have been underestimated. After two AZD1222 doses, both the breadth and the depth of spike-specific TCRs were significantly higher than at day 0 and than in MenACWY recipients. No day 14 peak-response samples were available, so repertoires were characterized only after the peak T cell response. In the small 56-69-year group, the increase in depth fell short of significance, most likely because of low power. Reportedly, almost half of the unique spike-specific TCRs recognized epitopes lying outside the regions that are mutated in the B.1.351 and B.1.1.7 variants.

As concerns this clone: Its antigen specificity is not known. No qualities accompany the bases; no much larger clone lies one base away.

The time point label here, explained by the study, means: about 28 days (+/-7) after the second vaccine dose. AZD1222 recipients given second doses at about 4 weeks or at about 12 weeks were pooled, since spike-specific TCR depth and breadth were not found to differ between the two schedules. Vaccinee samples were obtained from the UK trials COV001 and COV002, which included a single-blind randomized controlled phase 2/3 trial of AZD1222 (ChAdOx1 nCoV-19) in healthy adults. For TCRbeta chain sequencing, PBMC samples were collected from trial participants at day 0 and at day 28 after the second dose. The clonotype comes from an adult who received the AZD1222 COVID-19 vaccine. The input for sequencing was peripheral blood, taken 28 days after the second AZD1222 dose.

The DNA reads TGTGCCAGCTCACCACAGTCCTACGAGCAGTACTTC. Translated, it reads CASSPQSYEQYF. The chain links TRBV18 with TRBJ2-7; there is no confident call for the D gene. The V and J ends are trimmed by 1 base and 1 base, leaving 2 bases between them. According to the germline V gene, CDR1 reads KGHSH and CDR2 reads LQKENI. Its CDR3 holds 12 amino acids, cysteine through phenylalanine. Kept here is only the CDR3 DNA, which spans 36 bases and is read in frame from base 1.